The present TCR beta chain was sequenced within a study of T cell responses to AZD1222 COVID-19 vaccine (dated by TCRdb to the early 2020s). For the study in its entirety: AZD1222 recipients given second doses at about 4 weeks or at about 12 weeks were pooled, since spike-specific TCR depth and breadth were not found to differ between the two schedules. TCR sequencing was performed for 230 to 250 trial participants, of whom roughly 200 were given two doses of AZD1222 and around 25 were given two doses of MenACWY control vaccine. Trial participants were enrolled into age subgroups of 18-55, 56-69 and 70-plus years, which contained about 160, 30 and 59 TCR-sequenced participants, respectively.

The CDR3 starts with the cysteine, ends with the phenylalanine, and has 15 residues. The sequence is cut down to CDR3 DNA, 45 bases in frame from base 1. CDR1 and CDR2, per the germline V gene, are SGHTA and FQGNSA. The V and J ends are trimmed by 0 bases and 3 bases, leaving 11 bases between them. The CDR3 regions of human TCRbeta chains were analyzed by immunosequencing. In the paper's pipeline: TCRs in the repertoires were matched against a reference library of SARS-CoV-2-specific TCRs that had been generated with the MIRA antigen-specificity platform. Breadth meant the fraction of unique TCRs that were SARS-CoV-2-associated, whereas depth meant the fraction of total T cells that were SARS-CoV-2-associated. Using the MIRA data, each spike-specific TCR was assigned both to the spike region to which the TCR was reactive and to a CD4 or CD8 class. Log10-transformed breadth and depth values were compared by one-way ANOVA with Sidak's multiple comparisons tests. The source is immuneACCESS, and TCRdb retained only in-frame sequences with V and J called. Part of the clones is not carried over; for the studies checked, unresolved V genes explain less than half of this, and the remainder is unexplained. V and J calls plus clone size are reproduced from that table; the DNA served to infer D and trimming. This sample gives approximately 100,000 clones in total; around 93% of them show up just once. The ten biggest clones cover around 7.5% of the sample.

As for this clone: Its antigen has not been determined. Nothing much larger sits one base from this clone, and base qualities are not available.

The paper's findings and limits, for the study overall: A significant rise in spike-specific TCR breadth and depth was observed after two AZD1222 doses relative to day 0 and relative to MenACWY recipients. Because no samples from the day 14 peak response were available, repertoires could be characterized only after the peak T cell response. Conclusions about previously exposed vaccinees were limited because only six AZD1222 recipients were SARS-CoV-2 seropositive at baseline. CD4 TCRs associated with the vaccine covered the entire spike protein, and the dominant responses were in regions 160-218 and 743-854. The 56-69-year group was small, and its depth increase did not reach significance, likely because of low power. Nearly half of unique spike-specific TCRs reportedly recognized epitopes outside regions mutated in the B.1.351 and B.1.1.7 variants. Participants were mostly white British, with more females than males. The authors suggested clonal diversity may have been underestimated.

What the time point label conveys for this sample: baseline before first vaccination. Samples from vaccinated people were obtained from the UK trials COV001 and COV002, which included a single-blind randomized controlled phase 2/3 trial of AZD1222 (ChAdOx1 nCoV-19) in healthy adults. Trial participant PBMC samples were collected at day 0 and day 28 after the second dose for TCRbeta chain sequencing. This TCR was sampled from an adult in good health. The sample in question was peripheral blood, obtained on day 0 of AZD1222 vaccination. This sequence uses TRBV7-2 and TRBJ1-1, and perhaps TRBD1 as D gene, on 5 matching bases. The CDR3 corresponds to CASSLAGTGDTEAFF. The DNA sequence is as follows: TGTGCCAGCAGCTTAGCGGGTACGGGGGACACTGAAGCTTTCTTT.